This TCR beta chain was recovered during a study of T cell responses to AZD1222 COVID-19 vaccine. Study context: Second-dose recipients at about 4 or about 12 weeks were treated as one pooled group. Study outcomes and limitations: Reportedly, nearly half the spike-specific TCRs target unmutated variant regions. Most donors were white British and more were female, and clonal diversity was possibly underestimated. Baseline serology detected seropositivity in only six AZD1222 recipients.

In its sample, this clone was seen a few times. The antigen is undetermined. Trimming pared 5 bases from V and 2 bases from J, leaving 9 bases between. Germline V gives CDR1 SEHNR, CDR2 FQNEAQ (reference sequence). This CDR3 contains 13 residues. TCRdb keeps only in-frame clones here, not all; method: immunoSEQ multiplex PCR. Among some 120,000 clones listed, approximately 90% were seen once. The rearrangement joins TRBV7-9 to TRBJ1-2, with a tentative D call TRBD1 (6 bases). The specimen comprised peripheral blood, sampled on day 0 of AZD1222 vaccination. This TCR derives from an adult in good health. CDR3 sequence: CASSPGQNYGYTF. The CDR3 DNA reads as TGTGCCAGCAGCCCTGGACAGAACTATGGCTACACCTTC.